A selection of T cell receptor beta chains follows, all from one sample in a study of beta chain features in type 1 diabetes. Generated by immunoSEQ multiplex PCR, the TCRdb table keeps only in-frame clones and is missing some. The table has over 600,000 clones, approximately 13% seen once; the top ten hold around 0.12%. The sequenced material came from naive CD4+ T cells from blood. The receptors were gathered from a man aged 25 to 40 with type 1 diabetes. Both conserved end residues are trimmed from each CDR3.

j_call | v_call | cdr3_aa
TRBJ1-5 | TRBV10-3 | AISDGRGNQPQH
TRBJ1-5 | TRBV30 | AWSVGVNSNQPQH
TRBJ2-3 | TRBV4-3 | ASSHGLARLTDTQY
TRBJ2-7 | TRBV9 | ASSVEGRSYEQY
TRBJ1-4 | TRBV4-3 | ASSQDIQSTNEKLF
TRBJ2-1 | TRBV7-9 | ASSSSLGTVTNEQF
TRBJ2-1 | TRBV6-4 | ASRPPHEQF
TRBJ2-3 | TRBV7-2 | ASSSNSGGNTDTQY
TRBJ2-7 | TRBV15 | ATRKGDTNSYEQY
TRBJ2-5 | TRBV7-9 | ASSLGGQGPSETQY
TRBJ2-1 | TRBV10-3 | AISPPRASGGADEQF
TRBJ2-2 | TRBV11-1 | ASGGLALPGELF
TRBJ2-3 | TRBV4-3 | ASSLTPWRGSTDTQY
TRBJ1-4 | TRBV7-9 | ASSLLQGADRQKLF
TRBJ1-4 | TRBV28 | ASSRGQDEKLF
TRBJ1-2 | TRBV29-1 | SVEDQAGNYGYT
TRBJ1-1 | TRBV7-8 | ASSFLHGPYTEAF
TRBJ1-1 | TRBV6-5 | ASTSVSEAF
TRBJ2-7 | TRBV5-6 | ASSRWTGGLYEQY
TRBJ2-1 | TRBV27 | ASKRLEGNNEQF
TRBJ1-2 | TRBV7-9 | ASSVSRENYGYT
TRBJ2-5 | TRBV5-1 | ASSQGLVGETQY
TRBJ2-5 | TRBV5-1 | ASNRGEAETQY
TRBJ2-5 | TRBV29-1 | SVVPPWTSGGRRETQY
TRBJ1-4 | TRBV4-3 | ASSLEATGWGEKLF
TRBJ1-5 | TRBV10-3 | ATEQGRNQPQH
TRBJ2-2 | TRBV19 | ASSIAGTVTGELF
TRBJ1-2 | TRBV5-6 | ASSLDSLYT
TRBJ1-1 | TRBV7-8 | ASSYTLNTEAF
TRBJ2-2 | TRBV6-1 | ASSSGTGVTGELF
TRBJ2-1 | TRBV5-4 | ASSSKSGTDNEQF
TRBJ1-5 | TRBV29-1 | SVGGGGGQPQH
TRBJ1-2 | TRBV11-2 | ASSLSTGNYGYT
TRBJ2-7 | TRBV11-2 | ASSLVWSESQY
TRBJ1-5 | TRBV4-2 | ASSKAGISNQPQH
TRBJ2-7 | TRBV28 | ASSAFYEQY
TRBJ2-3 | TRBV4-1 | ASSRNPGQGTDTQY
TRBJ2-1 | TRBV14 | ASSRLGTAYNEQF